The clone carrying this T cell receptor (beta chain) was picked up a small number of times. The antigen is unknown. The sample is drawn from a study of CD8+ T cells in alopecia areata. The study, taken as a whole, reports: Lesional tissue from the scalp (especially in alopecia totalis/universalis) showed higher clonality than normal scalp.

Lesional scalp tissue (obtained by punch biopsy) and peripheral blood were collected from alopecia areata patients. Extracted from the samples, RNA was reverse transcribed into cDNA to serve as the sequencing template. The protocol was immunoSEQ multiplex PCR, while the TCRdb copy is restricted to in-frame clones and leaves out a portion. Here the sample spans about 120,000 clones, about 51% being singletons. V lost 0 bases and J lost 3, with 9 bases in between. This CDR3 has 14 amino acids. Germline V gives CDR1 MNHEY, CDR2 SVGAGI. The sequence was obtained from a human donor with alopecia areata. The chain uses TRBV6-5 and TRBJ2-7, with unresolved D. Sequencing was carried out using NKG2D-low CD8+ T cells sorted from blood. CDR3 sequence: CASSYSMEYYEQYF. The CDR3, as DNA: TGTGCCAGCAGTTACTCGATGGAATACTACGAGCAGTACTTC.